One and the same sample provided the 21 T cell receptor beta chains below, sequenced in a study of cytomegalovirus exposure and HLA in healthy donors. 13 Jbeta primers and 60 Vbeta primers were used for the PCR. The assay was immunoSEQ multiplex PCR, and TCRdb's table has in-frame clones only and misses some. The table for this sample gives more than 45,000 clones. The sequenced sample was PBMCs. All receptors come from a woman in her twenties or thirties in good health and CMV-seropositive.

CDR3 amino acids: CASPWGDGYTF. The CDR3 DNA is TGTGCCAGCCCCTGGGGGGATGGCTACACCTTC. The rearrangement uses TRBV7-9 and TRBJ1-2; D might be TRBD1 (5 bases). The CDR3 is made up of 11 amino acids. With 8 bases removed from V and 6 bases from J, the gap between germline ends came to 10 bases. Germline CDR1 is SEHNR and CDR2 is FQNEAQ (reference sequence).

This chain joins TRBV7-2 and TRBJ2-7; a possible D gene is TRBD2 (7 bases). V was clipped by 1 base and J by 3 bases, with 13 bases between them. The CDR3 sequence is 15 residues long. Per the germline V gene, CDR1 is SGHTA and CDR2 is FQGNSA. The CDR3 nucleotides are TGTGCCAGCAGCTTAGACGGGGGGCAGGGCTACGAGCAGTACTTC. Amino acids: CASSLDGGQGYEQYF.

The gene calls are TRBV2 and TRBJ2-7; 11 bases line up with TRBD1. The trim removed 5 bases at V and 5 bases at J, leaving 5 bases unmatched. CDR1 is SNHLY, CDR2 FYNNEI, per germline. The CDR3 sequence is 14 residues long. CDR3 in amino acids: CASSPGTGGDEQYF. DNA of the CDR3: TGTGCCAGCAGTCCCGGGACAGGGGGTGACGAGCAGTACTTC.

The J gene is TRBJ2-2, the V gene TRBV5-1; D uncertain. Deletions cut 0 bases from V and 2 bases from J, with 11 bases between. CDR1 is SGHRS, CDR2 YFSETQ, per germline. There are 16 residues in the CDR3. The CDR3 sequence is CASSLDQVSNTGELFF. The CDR3 bases are TGCGCCAGCAGCTTGGATCAGGTCTCAAACACCGGGGAGCTGTTTTTT.

This chain joins TRBV19 and TRBJ1-2; D unresolved. CDR1 and CDR2 from the germline V gene are LNHDA and SQIVND (reference sequence). CDR3 length: 12 residues. Trimming shortened V by 6 bases and J by 1 base, and 6 bases separated the two germline ends. Here the CDR3 DNA reads TGTGCCAGTAGCCCTCTTAACTATGGCTACACCTTC. The encoded protein is CASSPLNYGYTF.

V and J are TRBV7-9 and TRBJ1-3; a possible D gene is TRBD1 (5 bases). The CDR3 totals 15 residues. Trimming pared 4 bases from V and 8 bases from J, leaving 18 bases between. Germline CDR1 and CDR2: SEHNR and FQNEAQ (reference sequence). CDR3 in amino acids: CASSSLDSPGDTIYF. The CDR3 DNA reads TGTGCCAGCAGCTCCTTAGACAGCCCTGGGGACACCATATATTTT.

The rearrangement links TRBV30 to TRBJ2-3; D is perhaps TRBD2 (6 bases). The germline V and J ends were trimmed by 6 bases and 4 bases, with 17 bases remaining between them. The CDR3 extends over 14 amino acids. Germline CDR1 and CDR2: GTSNPN and SVGIG (reference sequence). CDR3 amino acids: CACAQAGTADTQYF. The CDR3 nucleotides read TGTGCCTGCGCCCAGGCAGGGACTGCAGATACGCAGTATTTT.

The V and J genes are TRBV5-1 and TRBJ2-6, with 9 bases lining up with TRBD2. The ends lost 0 bases at V and 0 bases at J; junction bases unmatched: 4. Germline V gene lookup returns CDR1 SGHRS and CDR2 YFSETQ. The CDR3 loop spans 18 amino acids. In DNA form, the CDR3 reads TGCGCCAGCAGCTTGGAGGCGGGGGGGAACTCTGGGGCCAACGTCCTGACTTTC. It encodes CASSLEAGGNSGANVLTF.

The chain employs TRBV30 and TRBJ1-5; unclear D gene. Germline lookup yields CDR1 GTSNPN and CDR2 SVGIG (reference sequence). The CDR3 sequence is 14 residues long. V gave up 0 bases and J gave up 5 bases, with 11 bases separating them. Here the CDR3 DNA reads TGTGCCTGGAGTGTAAAGTATTCGGATCAGCCCCAGCATTTT. Residues: CAWSVKYSDQPQHF.

The chain carries TRBV2 and TRBJ1-5; no definite D call. From germline, CDR1 is SNHLY and CDR2 FYNNEI. The CDR3 totals 16 residues. V dropped 2 bases and J dropped 6 bases, with 17 bases sitting between them. CDR3 region: CASSETRIQRSQPQHF. The CDR3 coding sequence is TGTGCCAGCAGTGAAACGAGGATTCAGCGTAGTCAGCCCCAGCATTTT.

The chain combines TRBV2 with TRBJ2-1, with D possibly matching TRBD2 (5 bases). The CDR3 runs to 14 residues. CDR1 and CDR2 from the germline V gene are SNHLY and FYNNEI. V lost 7 bases, J lost 9 bases, and 19 bases lay in between. The CDR3 DNA follows: TGTGCCAGCATCCCACCGACGGGGAGAGGTGAGCAGTTCTTC. Its protein is CASIPPTGRGEQFF.

The chain links TRBV28 to TRBJ2-7; TRBD1 matches 7 bases. With 6 bases clipped from V and 2 bases from J, the junction kept 19 bases outside the gene matches. CDR3 length: 18 amino acids. Germline CDR1 is MDHEN and CDR2 is SYDVKM. The CDR3 sequence is CASSQNRGRRTSTYEQYF. The CDR3 bases are TGTGCCAGCAGCCAAAACAGGGGACGTAGGACTTCAACCTACGAGCAGTACTTC.

The J gene is TRBJ2-5, the V gene TRBV30; 9 bases agree with TRBD1. The V and J ends lost 2 bases and 3 bases, in that order; junction bases with no gene match: 7. CDR3 length equals 15 residues. Looked up from germline, CDR1 is GTSNPN and CDR2 is SVGIG (reference sequence). CDR3 sequence: CAWSLGTGLEETQYF. The CDR3 DNA is TGTGCCTGGAGTCTAGGGACAGGGTTGGAAGAGACCCAGTACTTC.

V usage is TRBV19 and J usage is TRBJ2-2; D perhaps matches TRBD2 (7 bases). The CDR3 extends over 17 amino acids. The germline V gene has CDR1 LNHDA and CDR2 SQIVND (reference sequence). The ends were cut back, 4 bases at V and 3 bases at J, with 18 bases in the middle. Here the CDR3 DNA reads TGTGCCAGTAGTACCGGGGGGCCGATACATTACACCGGGGAGCTGTTTTTT. As protein: CASSTGGPIHYTGELFF.

The rearrangement joins TRBV30 to TRBJ2-2, with TRBD1 matching 10 bases. Trimming took 3 bases from V and 3 from J; bases not matched to a gene: 7. Germline V CDR1 and CDR2: GTSNPN, SVGIG (reference sequence). The CDR3 loop spans 16 amino acids. CDR3 region: CAWRETGTGDTGELFF. The CDR3 DNA sequence: TGTGCCTGGAGGGAAACCGGGACAGGGGACACCGGGGAGCTGTTTTTT.

The chain combines TRBV6-1 with TRBJ1-5; 9 bases line up with TRBD1. V shed 5 bases, J shed 5 bases, and the junction held 7 bases outside the gene matches. Germline V gene data show CDR1 as MNHNS and CDR2 as SASEGT. There are 15 residues in the CDR3. In DNA, the CDR3 is TGTGCCAGCAGTTCCTACAGGGGGCGAGATCAGCCCCAGCATTTT. It translates to CASSSYRGRDQPQHF.

The CDR3 bases are TGTGCCAGCAGGAGCCTCTCAGACAGGGGGCCCTACGAGCAGTACTTC. As protein: CASRSLSDRGPYEQYF. The rearrangement uses TRBV28 and TRBJ2-7, with 10 bases matching TRBD1. Germline-derived CDR1 and CDR2 are MDHEN and SYDVKM. This CDR3 contains 16 residues. V gave up 6 bases and J gave up 2 bases; unmatched junction bases: 10.

This sequence joins TRBV5-1 and TRBJ1-1; TRBD1 matches at 7 bases. With V trimmed by 3 bases and J by 1 base, 3 bases remained unmatched. The CDR3 spans 14 residues. CDR1 is SGHRS, CDR2 YFSETQ, per germline. CDR3: CASSSGQPNTEAFF. Written as DNA, the CDR3 is TGCGCCAGCAGCTCGGGACAGCCGAACACTGAAGCTTTCTTT.

The chain recombines TRBV19 with TRBJ1-6; D not resolved. The CDR3 covers 13 residues. Per germline, CDR1 LNHDA and CDR2 SQIVND (reference sequence). Trimming cost V 6 bases and J 7 bases, with 10 bases left between them. CDR3 coding DNA: TGTGCCAGTAGCGACTCCTGGAATTCACCCCTCCACTTT. Translating it yields CASSDSWNSPLHF.

The J gene is TRBJ2-3, the V gene TRBV10-3; 9 positions agree with TRBD1. Germline V gene data show CDR1 as ENHRY and CDR2 as SYGVKD. The CDR3 contains 14 residues. V gave up 4 bases and J gave up 7 bases; unmatched junction bases: 6. The chain's CDR3 is CAISATGGAYTQYF. The CDR3 DNA sequence: TGTGCCATCAGTGCTACAGGGGGCGCCTATACGCAGTATTTT.

The J gene is TRBJ2-5, the V gene TRBV18, with D maybe TRBD2 (5 bases). CDR3 length: 13 amino acids. Germline loops: CDR1 KGHSH, CDR2 LQKENI. V shed 4 bases and J shed 4 bases, with 10 bases lying between them. The CDR3: CASSRGSAETQYF. The CDR3 nucleotides read TGTGCCAGCTCACGAGGGTCCGCAGAGACCCAGTACTTC.